Included here is one T cell receptor (beta chain) sequence, with context. The antigen this receptor binds is unknown. Nothing much larger sits one base from this clone, and base qualities are not available. Reading the germline V gene gives CDR1 SGHTA and CDR2 FQGNSA. Including cysteine and phenylalanine, the CDR3 has 19 amino acids. CDR3 DNA is the only sequence kept; it has 57 bases, read in frame from the first base. At the junction V is shortened by 4 bases and J by 4 bases; bases outside the gene matches: 14. Enrolling through a virtual design, the prospective study's participants ranged in age from about 18 to 89 years and lived across about two dozen United States geographic areas. Cohort assignment in the prospective study relied on participant-reported clinical history from a screening survey and a study questionnaire. ImmuneRACE Cohort 3 recovered participants were defined by two consecutive negative NP/OP PCR tests, healthcare professional clearance, or symptom resolution. In the prospective study, whole blood, serum and a nasopharyngeal or oropharyngeal swab were collected from each participant by mobile phlebotomists. Over an approximately 2-month period, participants in the prospective study had the option of providing additional blood draws and questionnaires. Before DNA extraction, blood samples from the prospective study were shipped at room temperature or frozen.

TCRbeta CDR3 regions were amplified from genomic DNA using the immunoSEQ Assay, a bias-controlled multiplex PCR. Regarding the original processing steps: Nucleated cell counts per sample were estimated from amplification of reference gene primers within the assay. To quantify the absolute abundance of each unique TCRbeta CDR3 rearrangement, sequence reads were collapsed and filtered. Productive Simpson clonality was computed per sample as the square root of Simpson's diversity index over productive rearrangements. This is the immuneACCESS table as TCRdb keeps it, with only in-frame sequences that have V and J called. A part of the clones is gone; compared with another copy, unresolved V genes explain less than half, and the rest is unexplained. D and trimming come from the DNA, and the V and J calls and clone size come from that table. This sample is represented by 150,000 to 200,000 clones; about 78% of them were singletons. The leading ten clones occupy around a sixth of the sample.

The data belong to a study of blood T cell repertoires in COVID-19 (dated by TCRdb to 2018 to 2021). Describing the broader study: Collaborator samples came from the United States, Italy and Spain and covered acute and convalescent phases of COVID-19. A freely available public database, intended as a resource for researchers studying the immune response to SARS-CoV-2, is where the repertoires were released. HLA class I and class II types, where available, came from metadata supplied by the sample provider rather than from assay-based typing. The prospective study material was composed of cDNA or gDNA derived from T cells, B-cell-depleted T cells, or PBMCs. Nearly every sample came with metadata listing a de-identified subject ID, COVID-19 status, age in years and sex. The dataset comprised deeply sampled blood TCRbeta repertoires from subjects exposed to, actively infected with, or recovered from COVID-19. The samples were drawn from two sources: the first 160 participants of the ongoing ImmuneRACE study, and 1,254 subjects contributed by 6 global collaborators. Overall results and qualifications from the work: How much clinical and demographic metadata was included differed by source and by participant, and the metadata was provided uncurated.

The chain employs TRBV7-2 and TRBJ2-1; 12 central nucleotides agree with TRBD2. Sequencing was performed on PBMCs or T cells enriched from blood (not recorded which). This sequence was found in a woman between 45 and 60 years old who had recovered from COVID-19. The CDR3 has the sequence CASSSPTRLAGGRYNEQFF. The DNA sequence follows: TGTGCCAGCAGCTCCCCCACGCGGCTAGCGGGAGGGAGATACAATGAGCAGTTCTTC.